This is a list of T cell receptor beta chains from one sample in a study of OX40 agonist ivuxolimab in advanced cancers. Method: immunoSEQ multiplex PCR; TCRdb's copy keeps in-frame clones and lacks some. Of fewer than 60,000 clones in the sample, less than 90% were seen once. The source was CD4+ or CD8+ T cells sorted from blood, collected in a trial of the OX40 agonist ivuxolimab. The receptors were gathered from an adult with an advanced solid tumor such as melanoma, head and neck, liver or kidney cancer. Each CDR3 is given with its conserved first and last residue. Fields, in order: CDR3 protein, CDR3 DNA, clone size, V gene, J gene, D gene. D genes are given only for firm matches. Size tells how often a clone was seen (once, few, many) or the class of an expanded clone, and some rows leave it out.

CDR3aa: CASSRQNYGYTF
CDR3nt: TGTGCCAGCAGTCGACAGAACTATGGCTACACCTTC
abundance: few
v_gene: TRBV2
j_gene: TRBJ1-2
d_gene: .

CDR3aa: CASSLPGPRGETQYF
CDR3nt: TGTGCCAGCAGCCTACCCGGGCCCCGAGGGGAGACCCAGTACTTC
abundance: .
v_gene: TRBV5-6
j_gene: TRBJ2-5
d_gene: .

CDR3aa: CASSQGPRSSGANVLTF
CDR3nt: TGCGCCAGCAGCCAAGGTCCGAGGAGCTCTGGGGCCAACGTCCTGACTTTC
abundance: .
v_gene: TRBV4-3
j_gene: TRBJ2-6
d_gene: .

CDR3aa: CASSYLAGYSNQPQHF
CDR3nt: TGTGCCAGCAGTTATTTAGCGGGTTATAGCAATCAGCCCCAGCATTTT
abundance: .
v_gene: TRBV6-6
j_gene: TRBJ1-5
d_gene: .

CDR3aa: CASSPGLAAYNEQFF
CDR3nt: TGTGCCAGCAGCCCGGGACTAGCGGCTTACAATGAGCAGTTCTTC
abundance: .
v_gene: TRBV11-3
j_gene: TRBJ2-1
d_gene: TRBD2

CDR3aa: CATLAFGRARNEQFF
CDR3nt: TGTGCCACCTTAGCATTCGGGAGGGCCCGGAATGAGCAGTTCTTC
abundance: .
v_gene: TRBV15
j_gene: TRBJ2-1
d_gene: TRBD2

CDR3aa: CATHLAGLAYEQYF
CDR3nt: TGCGCCACCCACCTAGCGGGGCTTGCCTACGAGCAGTACTTC
abundance: once
v_gene: TRBV10-2
j_gene: TRBJ2-7
d_gene: TRBD2

CDR3aa: CASSLGALGSRQYF
CDR3nt: TGTGCCAGCAGCTTAGGGGCCCTAGGTAGTAGGCAGTATTTT
abundance: .
v_gene: TRBV11-3
j_gene: TRBJ2-3
d_gene: .

CDR3aa: CASSLTSGRDTQYF
CDR3nt: TGTGCCAGCAGCTTGACTAGCGGGAGAGATACGCAGTATTTT
abundance: .
v_gene: TRBV11-2
j_gene: TRBJ2-3
d_gene: TRBD2

CDR3aa: CAWRVQDRSYEQYF
CDR3nt: TGTGCCTGGAGGGTCCAGGACAGGTCCTACGAGCAGTACTTC
abundance: .
v_gene: TRBV30
j_gene: TRBJ2-7
d_gene: TRBD1

CDR3aa: CASSPTKSNQPQHF
CDR3nt: TGTGCCAGCTCACCGACAAAAAGCAATCAGCCCCAGCATTTT
abundance: once
v_gene: TRBV18
j_gene: TRBJ1-5
d_gene: .

CDR3aa: CAGATESNYGYTF
CDR3nt: TGTGCCGGCGCGACGGAGAGTAACTATGGCTACACCTTC
abundance: .
v_gene: TRBV30
j_gene: TRBJ1-2
d_gene: .

CDR3aa: CASSPPVGAVKLFF
CDR3nt: TGTGCCAGCTCACCACCGGTAGGGGCCGTAAAACTGTTTTTT
abundance: .
v_gene: TRBV18
j_gene: TRBJ1-4
d_gene: .

CDR3aa: CASSTRDRGRDTQYF
CDR3nt: TGCGCCAGCAGCACCCGGGACAGGGGAAGAGATACGCAGTATTTT
abundance: .
v_gene: TRBV5-1
j_gene: TRBJ2-3
d_gene: TRBD1

CDR3aa: CASRFQGGAGELFF
CDR3nt: TGTGCCAGCAGGTTCCAGGGAGGTGCCGGGGAGCTGTTTTTT
abundance: once
v_gene: TRBV7-3
j_gene: TRBJ2-2
d_gene: .

CDR3aa: CASSFGDPRAKNIQYF
CDR3nt: TGTGCCAGCAGTTTCGGAGATCCGCGAGCCAAAAACATTCAGTACTTC
abundance: .
v_gene: TRBV6-6
j_gene: TRBJ2-4
d_gene: .

CDR3aa: CASSASGGVYEQYF
CDR3nt: TGTGCCAGCAGTGCGAGCGGGGGAGTTTACGAGCAGTACTTC
abundance: .
v_gene: TRBV28
j_gene: TRBJ2-7
d_gene: TRBD2

CDR3aa: CSASGTGSWFF
CDR3nt: TGCAGTGCTTCTGGGACAGGGTCGTGGTTCTTC
abundance: .
v_gene: TRBV20-1
j_gene: TRBJ2-1
d_gene: TRBD1

CDR3aa: CASTGTGRGETQYF
CDR3nt: TGTGCCAGTACCGGGACAGGGAGGGGAGAGACCCAGTACTTC
abundance: few
v_gene: TRBV5-4
j_gene: TRBJ2-5
d_gene: TRBD1

CDR3aa: CASSLRETQYF
CDR3nt: TGTGCCAGCAGCTTAAGGGAGACCCAGTACTTC
abundance: .
v_gene: TRBV11-3
j_gene: TRBJ2-5
d_gene: .

CDR3aa: CASTTGGYNSPLHF
CDR3nt: TGTGCCAGCACGACAGGTGGCTATAATTCACCCCTCCACTTT
abundance: .
v_gene: TRBV6-5
j_gene: TRBJ1-6
d_gene: .

CDR3aa: CASSQTYSSPLHF
CDR3nt: TGTGCCAGCAGCCAGACTTACAGTTCACCCCTCCACTTT
abundance: .
v_gene: TRBV7-9
j_gene: TRBJ1-6
d_gene: .

CDR3aa: CASSRTGNTDTQYF
CDR3nt: TGTGCCAGCAGTAGGACAGGGAATACAGATACGCAGTATTTT
abundance: .
v_gene: TRBV6-5
j_gene: TRBJ2-3
d_gene: TRBD1

CDR3aa: CASSPGQNYNEQFF
CDR3nt: TGTGCCAGCAGCCCCGGACAGAACTACAATGAGCAGTTCTTC
abundance: few
v_gene: TRBV7-6
j_gene: TRBJ2-1
d_gene: .

CDR3aa: CASSAGTAISYEQYF
CDR3nt: TGTGCCAGCAGTGCCGGGACAGCCATTTCCTACGAGCAGTACTTC
abundance: .
v_gene: TRBV28
j_gene: TRBJ2-7
d_gene: TRBD1

CDR3aa: CASSLRTGRSPNYGYTF
CDR3nt: TGTGCCAGCAGCTTGAGAACGGGACGCTCACCTAACTATGGCTACACCTTC
abundance: .
v_gene: TRBV5-5
j_gene: TRBJ1-2
d_gene: .

CDR3aa: CASSVAVGNSGNTIYF
CDR3nt: TGTGCCAGCAGCGTAGCTGTCGGTAACTCTGGAAACACCATATATTTT
abundance: .
v_gene: TRBV9
j_gene: TRBJ1-3
d_gene: .

CDR3aa: CASSLPQDYGYTF
CDR3nt: TGTGCCAGCAGTTTGCCCCAGGACTATGGCTACACCTTC
abundance: .
v_gene: TRBV28
j_gene: TRBJ1-2
d_gene: .

CDR3aa: CAWSVGEKLFF
CDR3nt: TGTGCCTGGAGTGTCGGCGAAAAACTGTTTTTT
abundance: .
v_gene: TRBV30
j_gene: TRBJ1-4
d_gene: .

CDR3aa: CASRGQQYGTEETQYF
CDR3nt: TGTGCCAGCAGGGGACAGCAATACGGGACTGAAGAGACCCAGTACTTC
abundance: .
v_gene: TRBV28
j_gene: TRBJ2-5
d_gene: .

CDR3aa: CASSLDRATDTQYF
CDR3nt: TGTGCCAGCAGCTTGGACAGGGCCACAGATACGCAGTATTTT
abundance: .
v_gene: TRBV7-2
j_gene: TRBJ2-3
d_gene: TRBD1

CDR3aa: CASKKGELGNEQFF
CDR3nt: TGTGCCAGCAAGAAGGGGGAGCTGGGAAATGAGCAGTTCTTC
abundance: .
v_gene: TRBV28
j_gene: TRBJ2-1
d_gene: .

CDR3aa: CASSLYPRGATDTQYF
CDR3nt: TGTGCCAGCAGTTTATACCCCCGCGGGGCCACAGATACGCAGTATTTT
abundance: .
v_gene: TRBV27
j_gene: TRBJ2-3
d_gene: .

CDR3aa: CASSSTDPTNYGYTF
CDR3nt: TGTGCCAGCAGTTCGACAGATCCTACTAACTATGGCTACACCTTC
abundance: .
v_gene: TRBV28
j_gene: TRBJ1-2
d_gene: .

CDR3aa: CASSPLGRAGEQYF
CDR3nt: TGTGCCAGCAGCCCCCTTGGCAGGGCAGGGGAGCAGTACTTC
abundance: .
v_gene: TRBV6-6
j_gene: TRBJ2-7
d_gene: .

CDR3aa: CASSPGLAGYNEQFF
CDR3nt: TGTGCCAGCAGCCCGGGACTAGCGGGATACAATGAGCAGTTCTTC
abundance: .
v_gene: TRBV11-1
j_gene: TRBJ2-1
d_gene: TRBD2

CDR3aa: CASSLMSLDNEQFF
CDR3nt: TGTGCCAGCAGCTTAATGTCCCTCGACAATGAGCAGTTCTTC
abundance: .
v_gene: TRBV7-3
j_gene: TRBJ2-1
d_gene: .

CDR3aa: CASSIDLTGGGETQYF
CDR3nt: TGTGCCAGTAGTATTGACCTGACAGGGGGCGGGGAGACCCAGTACTTC
abundance: once
v_gene: TRBV19
j_gene: TRBJ2-5
d_gene: TRBD1

CDR3aa: CASSITGASYGYTF
CDR3nt: TGTGCCAGTAGTATTACTGGGGCAAGCTATGGCTACACCTTC
abundance: .
v_gene: TRBV19
j_gene: TRBJ1-2
d_gene: .

CDR3aa: CASSQDLRYYGYTF
CDR3nt: TGCGCCAGCAGCCAAGATCTTCGGTACTACGGCTACACCTTC
abundance: .
v_gene: TRBV4-3
j_gene: TRBJ1-2
d_gene: .